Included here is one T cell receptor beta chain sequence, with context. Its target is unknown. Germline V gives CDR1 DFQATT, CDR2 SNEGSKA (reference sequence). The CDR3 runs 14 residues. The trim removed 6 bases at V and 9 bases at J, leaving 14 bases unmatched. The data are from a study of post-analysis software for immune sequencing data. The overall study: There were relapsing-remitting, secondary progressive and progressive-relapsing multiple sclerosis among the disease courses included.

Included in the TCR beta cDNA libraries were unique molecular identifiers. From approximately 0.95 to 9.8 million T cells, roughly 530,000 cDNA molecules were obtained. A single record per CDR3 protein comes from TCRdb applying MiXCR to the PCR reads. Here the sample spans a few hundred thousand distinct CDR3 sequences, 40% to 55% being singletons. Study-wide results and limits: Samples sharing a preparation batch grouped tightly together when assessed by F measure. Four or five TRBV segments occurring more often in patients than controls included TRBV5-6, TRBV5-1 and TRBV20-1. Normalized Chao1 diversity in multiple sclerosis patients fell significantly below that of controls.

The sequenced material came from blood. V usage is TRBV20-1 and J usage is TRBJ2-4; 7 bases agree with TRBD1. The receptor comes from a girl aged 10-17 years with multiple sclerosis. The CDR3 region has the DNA TGCAGTGCATACGGGACAGCTATGCCAAGCATTCAGTACTTC. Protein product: CSAYGTAMPSIQYF.